This T cell receptor (beta chain) was sequenced in a study of blood T cell repertoires in COVID-19 (dated by TCRdb to 2020 to 2022). Regarding the study in general: Samples from collaborators originated in the United States, Italy and Spain and spanned both the acute and convalescent phases of COVID-19. The material from the prospective study consisted of cDNA or gDNA derived from T cells, B-cell-depleted T cells, or PBMCs. The dataset comprised deeply sampled blood TCRbeta repertoires from subjects exposed to, actively infected with, or recovered from COVID-19. The repertoires were released in a freely available public database meant as a resource for research on the immune response to SARS-CoV-2. Samples came from the ongoing ImmuneRACE study (first 160 participants) plus 1,254 subjects from 6 global collaborators. A de-identified subject ID, COVID-19 status, age in years and sex were almost always included in the sample metadata. Where HLA class I and class II types were available, the types were taken from metadata supplied by the sample provider, not from assay-based typing.

For this clone: What antigen it recognizes has not been identified. No much larger clonotype is one base removed from it; base qualities were not supplied.

Enrolling through a virtual design, the prospective study's participants ranged in age from roughly 18 to 89 years and lived across 20 to 25 United States geographic areas. To assign participants to cohorts, the prospective study relied on clinical history that participants themselves reported in a screening survey and a study questionnaire. In the prospective study, whole blood, serum and a nasopharyngeal or oropharyngeal swab were collected from each participant by mobile phlebotomists. Prospective study participants could optionally give additional blood draws and questionnaires over an approximately two-month period. Before DNA extraction, prospective study blood samples were shipped either frozen or at room temperature. From the germline V gene (reference sequence), CDR1 is LNHDA and CDR2 is SQIVND. The CDR3 measures 15 amino acids from cysteine to phenylalanine. CDR3 DNA only is kept here, 45 bases in frame from base 1. The V end gives up 3 bases and the J end 3 bases, leaving 3 bases in the junction not matched to a gene.

The study at large found these results: The amount of clinical and demographic metadata varied by source and participant and was provided uncurated.

The immunoSEQ Assay, a bias-controlled multiplex PCR, was used to amplify TCRbeta CDR3 regions from genomic DNA. The study's own analysis went as follows. Within the assay, amplification of reference gene primers was used to estimate how many nucleated cells each sample contained. To quantify the absolute abundance of each unique TCRbeta CDR3 rearrangement, sequence reads were collapsed and filtered. For each sample, productive Simpson clonality was calculated as the square root of Simpson's diversity index across productive rearrangements. The table comes from immuneACCESS by way of TCRdb, which keeps in-frame sequences with V and J called. Part of the clones is missing from these tables; in studies checked, under half for an unresolved V gene and the rest for unknown reasons. That table gives V, J and clone size, and the DNA gave D and trimming. The sample table contains fewer than 350,000 clones; only one count was recorded for 80% to 90% of them. The ten largest clones capture roughly 4.2% of the sample.

This clonotype originated in a middle-aged woman with acute COVID-19. The V gene is TRBV19 and the J gene is TRBJ2-1; 9 central bases correspond to TRBD1. The sample consisted of PBMCs or T cells enriched from blood (not recorded which). CDR3 reads: CASSMGQGLYNEQFF. The DNA sequence reads TGTGCCAGTAGTATGGGACAGGGACTCTACAATGAGCAGTTCTTC.